The present TCR beta chain was sequenced within a study of tumor-infiltrating lymphocytes in primary liver carcinoma. Study context: Those sampled were patients whose primary liver carcinoma was treated by surgical resection.

Researchers drew blood RNA from unsorted whole blood and extracted germline DNA as well. The researchers drew roughly 3.8 milliliters of peripheral blood before surgery. About this clonotype: What it binds is unknown. Possible read error: a much larger clone is one base away.

A primer in the constant region served to generate TCR beta cDNA from approximately 500 ng of total RNA. Slightly modified ARM-PCR, run as three nested multiplex PCR rounds, produced the TCR beta libraries. Rounds one and two of PCR, each of around 11 cycles, were primed with TRBV1-TRBV30 forward primers and a C-beta reverse primer. TCRdb ran MiXCR on the multiplex PCR reads and lists one entry per CDR3 protein. This table has approximately 340,000 distinct CDR3 sequences, about two thirds appearing once. Study-wide results and limits: Significantly larger top-250-clone fractions were found in tumors than in blood (p = 0.039). Because the samples were bulk unsorted, the study did not compare CD4+ and CD8+ repertoires.

The CDR3 extends over 13 amino acids. Germline CDR1 is SQVTM and CDR2 is ANQGSEA. This TCR came from a man aged 40-55 years with primary liver carcinoma and hepatitis B virus infection. This chain joins TRBV29-1 and TRBJ2-7; TRBD2 aligns across 8 bases. The source material was peripheral blood. CDR3 residues: CCVGAGGPYEQYF. The CDR3 DNA is TGCTGCGTTGGGGCGGGAGGCCCCTACGAGCAGTACTTC.